These 28 T cell receptor beta chains share one sample of origin, sequenced in a study of blood T cell repertoires in COVID-19. The repertoire was sequenced with immunoSEQ multiplex PCR; TCRdb's copy has only in-frame clones and lacks some. The sample consists of about 270,000 clones, 83% of them appearing once. Sequences were obtained from peripheral blood. The receptors originated from a woman in her forties or fifties who had recovered from COVID-19.

The chain uses TRBV5-1 and TRBJ2-7, with 11 bases identical to TRBD2. The CDR3 is made up of 16 amino acids. CDR1 and CDR2 from the germline V gene are SGHRS and YFSETQ. V lost 5 bases, J lost 3 bases, and 10 bases stayed unmatched. This CDR3 reads CASSSGGTSGNYEQYF. DNA for the CDR3: TGCGCCAGCAGTTCGGGTGGGACTAGCGGAAACTACGAGCAGTACTTC.

As regards this clone: Distinct nucleotide sequences in the sample also encode this CDR3. For the CDR3, the DNA is TGCGCCAGCAGCCAAGATCTGGGACAGCCCTACGAGCAGTACTTC. This encodes CASSQDLGQPYEQYF. The V gene is TRBV4-3, the J gene TRBJ2-7; TRBD1 aligns across 7 bases. The CDR3 totals 15 residues. Germline V gene data show CDR1 as LGHNA and CDR2 as YSLEER. V gave up 0 bases and J gave up 2 bases; unmatched junction bases: 4.

The CDR3 coding sequence is TGTGCCAGCATCCGAACTAGCGGGAGAGGGAATGAGCAGTTCTTC. Residues: CASIRTSGRGNEQFF. This chain links TRBV28 with TRBJ2-1, with 11 bases fitting TRBD2. The CDR3 is 15 amino acids. The germline V gene has CDR1 MDHEN and CDR2 SYDVKM. Trimming removed 7 bases from V and 7 bases from J; junction bases left unmatched: 9.

This chain joins TRBV4-1 and TRBJ2-2; TRBD1 aligns across 10 bases. V dropped 2 bases and J dropped 6; count of bases not matched to a gene: 6. CDR1 is MGHRA, CDR2 YSYEKL, per germline. This CDR3 comprises 16 residues. CDR3 in DNA: TGCGCCAGCAGCCAACAGGACAGGGGGGGCCCCGGGGAGCTGTTTTTT. Translation gives CASSQQDRGGPGELFF.

V and J are TRBV7-2 and TRBJ1-6; D gene unclear. CDR3 length equals 14 residues. V lost 3 bases to trimming and J lost 5 bases, with 8 bases between them. Germline lookup yields CDR1 SGHTA and CDR2 FQGNSA. CDR3 amino acids: CASSLRMNNSPLHF. As DNA, the CDR3 is TGTGCCAGCAGCTTGAGGATGAATAATTCACCCCTCCACTTT. Full variable domain (rest looked up from reference TRBV7-2 and TRBJ1-6): GAGVSQSPSNKVTEKGKDVELRCDPISGHTALYWYRQSLGQGLEFLIYFQGNSAPDKSGLPSDRFSAERTGGSVSTLTIQRTQQEDSAVYLCASSLRMNNSPLHFGNGTRLTVT.

V is TRBV12-5 and J is TRBJ2-2; TRBD2 might be the D (6 bases). V lost 1 base, J lost 7 bases, and 13 bases lay in between. Germline values: CDR1 LGHNT, CDR2 FRNRAP. The CDR3 spans 15 residues. CDR3 bases: TGTGCTAGTGGTTTGGGACTAGAAATAAACGGGGAGCTGTTTTTT. It is translated as CASGLGLEINGELFF.

Concerning this clone itself: One junction end disagrees with the germline gene, perhaps due to a read error. V is TRBV28 and J is TRBJ1-1; 9 bases are a match to TRBD1. CDR1 MDHEN and CDR2 SYDVKM come from the germline V gene. The CDR3 contains 17 residues. The CDR3 DNA sequence: TGTGCCAGCAGTCCCAACCGGGACAGGGTCGTGAATACTGAAGCTTTCTTT. The encoded protein is CASSPNRDRVVNTEAFF.

The gene calls are TRBV4-1 and TRBJ2-7; 7 nucleotides agree with TRBD2. V trimming: 1 base; J trimming: 0 bases; junction bases outside the gene matches: 3. This CDR3 spans 15 amino acids. Looked up from germline, CDR1 is MGHRA and CDR2 is YSYEKL. The CDR3 is CASSQGLADSYEQYF. The CDR3 DNA follows: TGCGCCAGCAGCCAAGGGCTAGCGGACTCCTACGAGCAGTACTTC.

This chain uses TRBV4-3 with TRBJ2-2, with 8 positions matching TRBD2. V shed 0 bases, J shed 6 bases, and the junction held 3 bases outside the gene matches. Germline V gene lookup returns CDR1 LGHNA and CDR2 YSLEER. The CDR3 length is 15 residues. The CDR3 sequence is CASSQEGGRPGELFF. The CDR3 coding sequence is TGCGCCAGCAGCCAAGAGGGCGGGAGGCCCGGGGAGCTGTTTTTT.

V is TRBV9 and J is TRBJ2-1, with TRBD2 identical over 13 bases. J was trimmed by 5 bases and V by 6 bases; bases with no gene match: 5. This CDR3 contains 15 residues. CDR1 is SGDLS and CDR2 is YYNGEE in the germline V gene. The CDR3 nucleotides are TGTGCCAGCACCAGACTAGCGGGAGGTGACAATGAGCAGTTCTTC. Its translation: CASTRLAGGDNEQFF. The variable domain in full, completed from reference TRBV9 and TRBJ2-1, reads DSGVTQTPKHLITATGQRVTLRCSPRSGDLSVYWYQQSLDQGLQFLIQYYNGEERAKGNILERFSAQQFPDLHSELNLSSLELGDSALYFCASTRLAGGDNEQFFGPGTRLTVL.

This clone has a handful of counts. Within the sample, other DNA sequences also encode this same CDR3. This sequence joins TRBV20-1 and TRBJ1-2, with D unclear. CDR1 and CDR2 from the germline V gene are DFQATT and SNEGSKA (reference sequence). The CDR3 has 10 residues. The V gene lost 6 bases and the J gene lost 2 bases, with 4 bases spanning the gap. This CDR3 reads CSARNYGYTF. CDR3 in DNA: TGCAGTGCGCGGAACTATGGCTACACCTTC.

V gene TRBV7-6 combines with J gene TRBJ1-3, with 11 bases that match TRBD1. V was clipped by 3 bases and J by 4 bases; unmatched bases: 5. Germline lookup yields CDR1 SGHVS and CDR2 FNYEAQ. This CDR3 has 16 residues. CDR3 amino acids: CASSLWTGGNGNTIYF. The CDR3 DNA is TGTGCCAGCAGCTTGTGGACAGGGGGCAACGGAAACACCATATATTTT.

The V gene is TRBV10-3, the J gene TRBJ2-1; 13 nucleotides align to TRBD2. Germline V gene lookup returns CDR1 ENHRY and CDR2 SYGVKD. This CDR3 contains 14 residues. V shed 10 bases and J 8 bases; nucleotides not matched to a gene: 8. The CDR3 loop is CATGTSGRAHEQFF. The CDR3, as DNA: TGTGCCACCGGAACTAGCGGGAGGGCCCATGAGCAGTTCTTC.

The V call is TRBV12-3 or TRBV12-4, the J call TRBJ2-3, with 10 bases fitting TRBD1. V trimming: 8 bases; J trimming: 7 bases; junction bases outside the gene matches: 3. CDR3 size: 12 residues. CDR3 in amino acids: CASGQGEHTQYF. As DNA, the CDR3 is TGTGCCAGCGGACAGGGGGAGCATACGCAGTATTTT.

V and J are TRBV3-1 (or the pseudogene TRBV3-2) and TRBJ2-7; perhaps TRBD2 as D (6 bases). Germline CDR1 LGHDT, CDR2 YNNKEL (reference sequence). CDR3 length equals 18 residues. With 4 bases removed from V and 0 bases from J, the gap between germline ends came to 22 bases. The CDR3 DNA sequence: TGTGCCAGCAGCCCTTCCGTCTCCCGGGACTCCCCCTCCTACGAGCAGTACTTC. It yields the protein CASSPSVSRDSPSYEQYF.

This clone was seen a single time. This rearrangement joins TRBV7-2 to TRBJ1-1, with TRBD1 identical over 7 bases. CDR1 is SGHTA and CDR2 is FQGNSA in the germline V gene. Losses at the gene ends were 5 bases for V and 5 bases for J; bases not matched to a gene: 14. The CDR3 extends over 16 amino acids. CDR3 amino acids: CASSPTPTGPRTEAFF. In DNA, the CDR3 is TGTGCCAGCAGCCCGACCCCGACAGGGCCACGGACTGAAGCTTTCTTT.

The V call is TRBV19, the J call TRBJ1-4; the match to TRBD1 covers 8 bases. Germline-derived CDR1 and CDR2 are LNHDA and SQIVND (reference sequence). CDR3 length equals 15 residues. After removal of 7 bases from V and 8 bases from J, the junction contained 12 bases not matched to a gene. The DNA of the CDR3 is TGTGCCAGTACCAGACCCGGACAGGGAGGGGAAAAACTGTTTTTT. Protein product: CASTRPGQGGEKLFF.

The V gene is TRBV30, the J gene TRBJ2-3; possibly TRBD2 for D (6 bases). V lost 3 bases, J lost 0 bases, and 13 bases lay in between. Germline CDR1 GTSNPN, CDR2 SVGIG (reference sequence). The CDR3 length is 15 residues. CDR3 sequence: CAWREGLSSTDTQYF. CDR3 bases: TGTGCCTGGAGGGAGGGGCTTTCTAGCACAGATACGCAGTATTTT.

The chain joins TRBV5-1 to TRBJ2-7; TRBD2 aligns across 7 bases. J was trimmed by 7 bases and V by 7 bases; bases with no gene match: 8. This CDR3 has 12 residues. Per the germline V gene, CDR1 is SGHRS and CDR2 is YFSETQ. The CDR3 loop reads CASYTGAGEQYF. CDR3 DNA sequence: TGCGCCAGCTATACTGGAGCGGGGGAGCAGTACTTC.

The V gene is TRBV7-2, the J gene TRBJ2-7; TRBD1 aligns across 8 bases. V lost 5 bases, J lost 5 bases, and 5 bases stayed unmatched. CDR3 size: 13 residues. Germline V CDR1 and CDR2: SGHTA, FQGNSA. The CDR3 DNA follows: TGTGCCAGCAGCACCAGGACAGGGAACGAGCAGTACTTC. Amino acids: CASSTRTGNEQYF.

The table lists this clone with a count of one. CDR3 residues: CSVGAQGDAKNIQYF. Here the CDR3 DNA reads TGCAGCGTTGGGGCCCAGGGGGACGCCAAAAACATTCAGTACTTC. The V and J genes are TRBV29-1 and TRBJ2-4; 7 nucleotides match TRBD1. The ends lost 4 bases at V and 1 base at J; junction bases unmatched: 7. This CDR3 contains 15 residues. Germline V CDR1 and CDR2: SQVTM, ANQGSEA.

The chain employs TRBV7-8 and TRBJ2-5; 11 bases line up with TRBD2. The junction had 16 bases not matched to a gene; V was cut back by 3 bases and J by 7 bases. The CDR3 spans 18 residues. Germline loops: CDR1 SGHVS, CDR2 FQNEAQ. CDR3 nucleotides: TGTGCCAGCAGCTTGGTGGCTAGCGGGAGGAAACCAGGTGGGACCCAGTACTTC. This encodes CASSLVASGRKPGGTQYF.

The rearrangement uses TRBV6-1 and TRBJ2-7, with 7 bases that match TRBD2. Per the germline V gene, CDR1 is MNHNS and CDR2 is SASEGT. The V segment lost 1 base and the J segment 0 bases; nucleotides outside the gene matches: 3. This CDR3 is 15 amino acids long. The CDR3 is CASSEEAGSSYEQYF. The DNA for the CDR3 is TGTGCCAGCAGTGAAGAAGCGGGGAGCTCCTACGAGCAGTACTTC.

This clone showed up just once. The rearrangement links TRBV7-9 to TRBJ2-1, with D possibly TRBD2 on 6 matching bases. V lost 4 bases to trimming and J lost 5 bases, with 15 bases between them. Germline CDR1 and CDR2: SEHNR and FQNEAQ (reference sequence). CDR3 length: 15 residues. DNA for the CDR3: TGTGCCAGCAGCTGGGATGCGGCGGGAAACAATGAGCAGTTCTTC. It yields the protein CASSWDAAGNNEQFF.

The gene calls are TRBV28 and TRBJ2-1; weak D call: TRBD1 (7 bases). The germline V and J ends were trimmed by 6 bases and 4 bases, with 19 bases remaining between them. This CDR3 has 16 amino acids. Germline-derived CDR1 and CDR2 are MDHEN and SYDVKM. The CDR3 DNA sequence: TGTGCCAGCAGGGGACTTGGCAGGGGGAAATACAATGAGCAGTTCTTC. This translates into CASRGLGRGKYNEQFF.

This rearrangement joins TRBV10-3 to TRBJ1-2; a weak D match, TRBD1 (6 bases). Germline CDR1 and CDR2: ENHRY and SYGVKD. The CDR3 has 14 amino acids. Trimming cost V 1 base and J 3 bases, with 9 bases left between them. CDR3 bases: TGTGCCATCAGTGAGTTGAACAGGGACTATGGCTACACCTTC. Translating it yields CAISELNRDYGYTF.

V usage is TRBV28 and J usage is TRBJ1-5; no clear D gene. CDR3 length equals 18 residues. V was trimmed by 1 base and J by 3 bases, leaving 19 bases between them. Germline CDR1 reads MDHEN; CDR2 reads SYDVKM. Here the CDR3 reads CASSLYLRVGGDNQPQHF. CDR3 bases: TGTGCCAGCAGTTTATATCTCCGGGTGGGCGGGGACAATCAGCCCCAGCATTTT.

The chain couples TRBV18 to TRBJ1-1; 8 nucleotides agree with TRBD1. V trimming: 5 bases; J trimming: 3 bases; junction bases outside the gene matches: 8. The CDR3 runs 15 residues. Germline CDR1 KGHSH, CDR2 LQKENI. CDR3 loop: CASSSNRGWDTEAFF. As DNA, the CDR3 is TGTGCCAGCTCATCTAACAGGGGGTGGGACACTGAAGCTTTCTTT. Combining the CDR3 with reference TRBV18 and TRBJ1-1 gives the whole variable domain NAGVMQNPRHLVRRRGQEARLRCSPMKGHSHVYWYRQLPEEGLKFMVYLQKENIIDESGMPKERFSAEFPKEGPSILRIQQVVRGDSAAYFCASSSNRGWDTEAFFGQGTRLTVV.